These 22 T cell receptor beta chains originate from one sample sequenced in a study of blood T cell repertoires in COVID-19. Sequencing was performed with immunoSEQ multiplex PCR; in TCRdb, only in-frame clones are kept and a portion is missing. The repertoire holds roughly 250,000 clones, with about nine tenths as singletons. The sequenced sample was peripheral blood. The receptors were gathered from a man aged 55 to 70 who had recovered from COVID-19.

V is TRBV3-1 (or the pseudogene TRBV3-2) and J is TRBJ1-6; D is unclear. V was cut by 6 bases and J by 10 bases, with 10 bases left in between. The CDR3 loop spans 12 amino acids. CDR1 is LGHDT, CDR2 YNNKEL, per germline (reference sequence). As DNA, the CDR3 is TGTGCCAGCAGGGCAGTATCCTCACCCCTCCACTTT. It encodes CASRAVSSPLHF.

The chain links TRBV5-6 to TRBJ2-7; the match to TRBD2 covers 15 bases. The J segment lost 2 bases and the V segment lost 4 bases, leaving 1 base of the junction unmatched. The CDR3 covers 15 residues. CDR1 and CDR2 (germline): SGHDT, YYEEEE. In DNA, the CDR3 is TGTGCCAGCAGCCGGACTAGCGGGGGGGCCTACGAGCAGTACGTC. Amino acids: CASSRTSGGAYEQYV.

This chain joins TRBV2 and TRBJ2-3, with 10 bases that match TRBD2. The junction had 9 bases not matched to a gene; V was cut back by 8 bases and J by 4 bases. Germline V gene sequence: CDR1 SNHLY, CDR2 FYNNEI. This CDR3 is 15 amino acids long. This CDR3 reads CASWAPGLASDTQYF. In DNA form, the CDR3 reads TGTGCCAGCTGGGCCCCGGGACTAGCGTCAGATACGCAGTATTTT.

This rearrangement joins TRBV18 to TRBJ1-2; 10 nucleotides align to TRBD1. Trimming at V came to 3 bases and at J to 3 bases, leaving 1 base not matched to a gene. The CDR3 is made up of 14 amino acids. The V gene's germline CDR1 is KGHSH and CDR2 LQKENI. For the CDR3, the DNA is TGTGCCAGCTCACCGGACAGGGGGGACTATGGCTACACCTTC. It specifies CASSPDRGDYGYTF.

The chain combines TRBV7-9 with TRBJ1-3; 9 positions agree with TRBD1. This CDR3 is built from 16 residues. Unmatched junction bases numbered 8, after V lost 4 bases and J lost 4 bases. Germline CDR1 reads SEHNR; CDR2 reads FQNEAQ (reference sequence). CDR3 protein: CASSSKTGGEGNTIYF. The CDR3 region has the DNA TGTGCCAGCAGCTCAAAAACAGGGGGCGAAGGAAACACCATATATTTT. The full variable domain, its missing parts supplied by reference TRBV7-9 and TRBJ1-3, is DTGVSQNPRHKITKRGQNVTFRCDPISEHNRLYWYRQTLGQGPEFLTYFQNEAQLEKSRLLSDRFSAERPKGSFSTLEIQRTEQGDSAMYLCASSSKTGGEGNTIYFGEGSWLTVV.

This chain links TRBV5-1 with TRBJ2-3; possibly TRBD1 for D (6 bases). V dropped 3 bases and J dropped 1 base, with 15 bases sitting between them. Germline V gives CDR1 SGHRS, CDR2 YFSETQ. The CDR3 loop spans 16 amino acids. Written as DNA, the CDR3 is TGCGCCAGCAGCTCAGAAACAGGGTTAGGCACAGATACGCAGTATTTT. Protein: CASSSETGLGTDTQYF.

V is TRBV19 and J is TRBJ2-3; TRBD2 aligns across 7 bases. The CDR3 is 14 amino acids. The germline V gene has CDR1 LNHDA and CDR2 SQIVND (reference sequence). The J segment lost 1 base and the V segment lost 6 bases, leaving 4 bases of the junction unmatched. The CDR3, as DNA: TGTGCCAGTAGCCCCAGCGGGGGCACAGATACGCAGTATTTT. Amino acid sequence: CASSPSGGTDTQYF.

V gene TRBV5-4 combines with J gene TRBJ2-1; 14 bases agree with TRBD2. CDR3 size: 16 residues. V was pared by 4 bases and J by 4 bases, with 4 bases of the junction left unmatched. Germline values: CDR1 SGHNT, CDR2 YYREEE (reference sequence). The DNA for the CDR3 is TGTGCCAGCAGCCTTCGGACTAGCGGGGGGTACAATGAGCAGTTCTTC. It yields the protein CASSLRTSGGYNEQFF.

V is TRBV18 and J is TRBJ1-1, with D possibly TRBD1 on 5 matching bases. This CDR3 region has 12 residues. V lost 0 bases and J lost 10, with 9 bases in between. CDR1 is KGHSH and CDR2 is LQKENI in the germline V gene. CDR3: CASSPPGGTAFF. The CDR3 DNA reads as TGTGCCAGCTCACCACCTGGAGGGACAGCTTTCTTT.

V usage is TRBV10-3 and J usage is TRBJ1-1, with D hard to call. Trimming cost V 0 bases and J 3 bases, with 11 bases left between them. CDR3 size: 15 residues. The germline CDR1 and CDR2 sequences are ENHRY and SYGVKD. The CDR3 is CAISESFGRHTEAFF. CDR3 DNA: TGTGCCATCAGTGAGTCCTTTGGGAGGCACACTGAAGCTTTCTTT.

Here the CDR3 reads CSATVAGPTFF. CDR3 DNA: TGCAGTGCTACCGTAGCGGGGCCGACGTTCTTC. The chain uses TRBV20-1 and TRBJ2-1, with 8 bases fitting TRBD2. V lost 4 bases and J lost 15; bases outside the gene matches: 8. The CDR3 totals 11 residues. Germline V gene data show CDR1 as DFQATT and CDR2 as SNEGSKA (reference sequence).

This chain joins TRBV2 and TRBJ2-3, with D uncertain. In germline, CDR1 is SNHLY, CDR2 FYNNEI. CDR3 length: 11 amino acids. V gave up 8 bases and J gave up 2 bases, with 5 bases separating them. The CDR3 sequence is CASVLTDTQYF. DNA for the CDR3: TGTGCCAGCGTACTCACAGATACGCAGTATTTT.

The chain employs TRBV3-1 (or the pseudogene TRBV3-2) and TRBJ1-6; a possible D gene is TRBD1 (6 bases). CDR1 and CDR2 (germline): LGHDT, YNNKEL (reference sequence). V gave up 4 bases and J gave up 4 bases, with 20 bases separating them. CDR3 length equals 18 residues. CDR3 in amino acids: CASSPLPPGQPYNSPLHF. CDR3 nucleotides: TGTGCCAGCAGCCCCCTTCCACCGGGACAACCATATAATTCACCCCTCCACTTT.

The chain is built from TRBV23-1 and TRBJ1-2, with TRBD1 identical over 11 bases. TRBV23-1 belongs to the ORF category, with a function that is uncertain. The CDR3 consists of 16 residues. V lost 2 bases, J lost 8 bases, and 10 bases stayed unmatched. The CDR3 DNA follows: TGCGCCAGCAGTCAAAAGGGACAGGGGGGGCTCTGGGGCTACACCTTC. This translates into CASSQKGQGGLWGYTF.

The CDR3 is CASSQGGGDGTYGYTF. The CDR3 nucleotides read TGTGCCAGCAGCCAAGGCGGGGGGGACGGTACCTATGGCTACACCTTC. The rearrangement links TRBV3-1 (or the pseudogene TRBV3-2) to TRBJ1-2, with TRBD1 as a possible D gene (5 bases). Trimming pared 1 base from V and 4 bases from J, leaving 16 bases between. Germline V CDR1 and CDR2: LGHDT, YNNKEL (reference sequence). The CDR3 runs to 16 residues.

The chain combines TRBV3-1 (or the pseudogene TRBV3-2) with TRBJ2-1; 12 bases agree with TRBD2. CDR1 is LGHDT and CDR2 is YNNKEL in the germline V gene (reference sequence). This CDR3 has 17 amino acids. The V segment lost 1 base and the J segment 2 bases; nucleotides outside the gene matches: 3. The CDR3 protein is CASSQGSSGGAYNEQFF. The CDR3 coding sequence is TGTGCCAGCAGCCAAGGGTCTAGCGGGGGGGCCTACAATGAGCAGTTCTTC.

The chain has TRBV6-6 and TRBJ2-5; D may be TRBD1 (5 bases). The V end was cut by 6 bases, the J end by 5 bases, with 19 bases between. Germline CDR1 reads MNHNY; CDR2 reads SVGAGI (reference sequence). This CDR3 has 15 residues. CDR3 bases: TGTGCCAGCAGAGCACAGGACACCGTCCGGGAGACCCAGTACTTC. Translated: CASRAQDTVRETQYF.

The chain combines TRBV19 with TRBJ2-7, with D tentatively TRBD2 (6 bases). CDR1 is LNHDA and CDR2 is SQIVND in the germline V gene (reference sequence). The germline V and J ends were trimmed by 0 bases and 0 bases, with 6 bases remaining between them. The CDR3 is 14 residues long. CDR3 coding DNA: TGTGCCAGTAGTATAGAGCGGGGCTCCTACGAGCAGTACTTC. This gives the protein CASSIERGSYEQYF.

The chain has TRBV10-1 and TRBJ2-1; D may be TRBD2 (5 bases). This CDR3 is 15 amino acids long. Trimming cost V 3 bases and J 3 bases, with 12 bases left between them. Germline loops: CDR1 WNHNN, CDR2 SYGVQD (reference sequence). This CDR3 is CASSDNMGDYNEQFF. Here the CDR3 DNA reads TGCGCCAGCAGTGATAATATGGGAGACTACAATGAGCAGTTCTTC.

The gene calls are TRBV5-5 and TRBJ2-2; 8 bases line up with TRBD1. Trimming at V came to 3 bases and at J to 1 base, leaving 5 bases not matched to a gene. CDR1 is SGHKS, CDR2 YYEKEE, per germline (reference sequence). The CDR3 spans 16 residues. The CDR3 DNA is TGTGCCAGCAGCTGGTCTGGGACAGGGAACACCGGGGAGCTGTTTTTT. This sequence encodes CASSWSGTGNTGELFF.

CDR3 sequence: CASRPPGLEPNTGELFF. The CDR3 DNA sequence: TGTGCCAGCAGACCCCCGGGACTAGAGCCGAACACCGGGGAGCTGTTTTTT. The V and J genes are TRBV6-4 and TRBJ2-2, with 8 bases aligning to TRBD2. This CDR3 is built from 17 residues. In germline, CDR1 is MRHNA, CDR2 SNTAGT. V gave up 6 bases and J gave up 0 bases; unmatched junction bases: 9.

The chain joins TRBV27 to TRBJ2-1; D is unresolved. Between the trimmed V and J ends, which lost 3 bases and 7 bases, there was a span of 10 bases. The V gene's germline CDR1 is MNHEY and CDR2 SMNVEV (reference sequence). This CDR3 contains 13 residues. The DNA of the CDR3 is TGTGCCAGCAGTTTTACTGAAGAGAATGAGCAGTTCTTC. The encoded protein is CASSFTEENEQFF.